This T cell receptor (beta chain) was captured by sequencing in a study of beta chain features in type 1 diabetes. The isolated RNA, all of it, was reverse transcribed, so expressed TCRB transcripts were what got sequenced. The table came from immunoSEQ multiplex PCR; TCRdb's copy has only in-frame clones and leaves some out. The repertoire holds a few hundred thousand clones, with approximately 16% as singletons. Germline V gene sequence: CDR1 MNHNY, CDR2 SVGAGI (reference sequence). J lost 3 bases, V lost 8 bases, and 3 bases had no gene match. The CDR3 totals 13 residues. V gene TRBV6-6 combines with J gene TRBJ2-2; 7 bases align to TRBD1. This receptor was obtained from a woman aged 18-29 years in good health. The material sequenced was naive CD4+ T cells from blood. CDR3 region: CASEQGYTGELFF. CDR3 coding DNA: TGTGCCAGCGAACAGGGGTACACCGGGGAGCTGTTTTTT.